Below, one TCR beta chain is given with its context. With 60 Vbeta and 13 Jbeta primers, the PCR was carried out. Here immunoSEQ multiplex PCR was the method, and the copy in TCRdb shows in-frame clones only, minus some. Here the sample spans 70,000 to 85,000 clones, approximately 69% being singletons. This sample stems from a study of cytomegalovirus exposure and HLA in healthy donors. In germline, CDR1 is SGHTA, CDR2 FQGNSA. The trim removed 3 bases at V and 5 bases at J, leaving 5 bases unmatched. This CDR3 is built from 15 residues. The chain has TRBV7-2 and TRBJ2-2; 8 bases are shared with TRBD2. This clonotype was obtained from a middle-aged man in good health and CMV-seropositive. The material sequenced was PBMCs. CDR3 nucleotides: TGTGCCAGCAGCTTCGGGAGGGCGGGGACCGGGGAGCTGTTTTTT. This codes for CASSFGRAGTGELFF. The whole variable domain, remainder taken from reference TRBV7-2 and TRBJ2-2, is GAGVSQSPSNKVTEKGKDVELRCDPISGHTALYWYRQSLGQGLEFLIYFQGNSAPDKSGLPSDRFSAERTGGSVSTLTIQRTQQEDSAVYLCASSFGRAGTGELFFGEGSRLTVL.